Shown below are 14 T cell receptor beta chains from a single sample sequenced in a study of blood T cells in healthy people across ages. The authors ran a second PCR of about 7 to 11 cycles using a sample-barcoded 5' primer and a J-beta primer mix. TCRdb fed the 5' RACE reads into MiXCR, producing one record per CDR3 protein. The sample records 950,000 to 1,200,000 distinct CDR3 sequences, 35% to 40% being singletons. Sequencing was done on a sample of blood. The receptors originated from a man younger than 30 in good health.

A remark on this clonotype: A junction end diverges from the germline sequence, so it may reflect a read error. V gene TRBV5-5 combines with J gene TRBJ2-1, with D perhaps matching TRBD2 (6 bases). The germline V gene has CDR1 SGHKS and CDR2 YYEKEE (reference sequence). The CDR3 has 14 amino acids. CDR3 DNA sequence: TGTGTCAGCAGCTGGAGGGGCCTCCCAGATGAGCAGTTCTTC. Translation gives CVSSWRGLPDEQFF.

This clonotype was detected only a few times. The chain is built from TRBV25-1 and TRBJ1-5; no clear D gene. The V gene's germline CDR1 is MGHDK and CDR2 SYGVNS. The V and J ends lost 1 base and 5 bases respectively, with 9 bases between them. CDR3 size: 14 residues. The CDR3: CASSEWEGDQPQHF. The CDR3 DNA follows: TGTGCCAGCAGTGAATGGGAGGGTGATCAGCCCCAGCATTTT.

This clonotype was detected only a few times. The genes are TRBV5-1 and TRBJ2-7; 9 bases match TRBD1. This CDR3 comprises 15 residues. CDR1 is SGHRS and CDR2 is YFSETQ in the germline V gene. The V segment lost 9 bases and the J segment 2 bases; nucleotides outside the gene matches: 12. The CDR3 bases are TGCGCCACCTCGCCCGGGACAGGGATGACCTACGAGCAGTACTTC. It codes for CATSPGTGMTYEQYF.

DNA of the CDR3: TGCAGTACTTACCTAGGGGGAAGTGCCTGCAATGAGCAGTACTTC. The encoded protein is CSTYLGGSACNEQYF. The V and J genes are TRBV20-1 and TRBJ2-5; possible D gene TRBD1, 6 bases. The CDR3 has 15 amino acids. Germline V gives CDR1 DFQATT, CDR2 SNEGSKA (reference sequence). The ends were cut back, 8 bases at V and 11 bases at J, with 30 bases in the middle.

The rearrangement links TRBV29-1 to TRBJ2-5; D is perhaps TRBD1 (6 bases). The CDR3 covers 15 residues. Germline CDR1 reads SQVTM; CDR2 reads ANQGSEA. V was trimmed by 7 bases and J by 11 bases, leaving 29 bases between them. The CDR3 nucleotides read TGCAGCGCTCTAGACAGGTCTGTTCTTAGGAATGAGCAGTACTTC. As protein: CSALDRSVLRNEQYF.

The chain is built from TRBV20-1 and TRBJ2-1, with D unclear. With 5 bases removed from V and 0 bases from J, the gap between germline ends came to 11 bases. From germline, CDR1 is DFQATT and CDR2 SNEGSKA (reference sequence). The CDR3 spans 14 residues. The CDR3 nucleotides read TGCAGTGCTTGCCCCGCTGGCTCCTACAATGAGCAGTTCTTC. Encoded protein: CSACPAGSYNEQFF.

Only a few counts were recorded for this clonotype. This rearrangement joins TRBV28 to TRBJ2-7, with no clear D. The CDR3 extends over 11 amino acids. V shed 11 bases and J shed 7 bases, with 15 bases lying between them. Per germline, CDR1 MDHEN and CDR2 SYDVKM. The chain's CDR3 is CASLNNNEQYF. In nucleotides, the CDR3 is TGTGCCTCTCTCAACAACAATGAGCAGTACTTC.

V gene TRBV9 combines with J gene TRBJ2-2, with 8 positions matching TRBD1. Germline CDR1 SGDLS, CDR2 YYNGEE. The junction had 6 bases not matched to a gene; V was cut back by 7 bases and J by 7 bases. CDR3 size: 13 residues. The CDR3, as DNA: TGTGCCAGCGGGCAGGGGGCAGGCGGGGAGCTGTTTTTT. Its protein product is CASGQGAGGELFF.

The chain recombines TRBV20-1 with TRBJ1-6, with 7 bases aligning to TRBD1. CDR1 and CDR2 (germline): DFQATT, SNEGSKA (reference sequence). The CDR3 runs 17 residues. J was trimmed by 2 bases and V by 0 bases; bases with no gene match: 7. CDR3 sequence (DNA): TGCAGTGCTAGAGATTTCGAGGACAGGCCCTATAATTCACCCCTCCACTTT. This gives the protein CSARDFEDRPYNSPLHF.

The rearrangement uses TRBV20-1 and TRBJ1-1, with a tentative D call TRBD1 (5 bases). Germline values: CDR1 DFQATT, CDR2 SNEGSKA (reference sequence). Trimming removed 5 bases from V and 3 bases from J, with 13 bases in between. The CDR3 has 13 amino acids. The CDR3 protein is CSALFRGDTEAFF. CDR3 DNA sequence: TGCAGTGCTTTATTCCGGGGGGACACTGAAGCTTTCTTT.

DNA for the CDR3: TGTGCCAGCGCCGGGACAGGGGGTATCTACGAGCAGTTCTTC. Encoded protein: CASAGTGGIYEQFF. The genes are TRBV12-3 or TRBV12-4 and TRBJ2-1; 11 bases are shared with TRBD1. V trimming: 8 bases; J trimming: 10 bases; junction bases outside the gene matches: 10. This CDR3 has 14 residues.

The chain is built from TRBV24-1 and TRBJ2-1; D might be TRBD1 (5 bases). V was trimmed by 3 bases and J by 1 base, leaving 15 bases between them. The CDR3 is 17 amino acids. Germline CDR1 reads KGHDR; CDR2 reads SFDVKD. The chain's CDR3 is CATSDPTTGPSYNEQFF. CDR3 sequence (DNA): TGTGCCACCAGTGATCCAACCACAGGCCCATCCTACAATGAGCAGTTCTTC.

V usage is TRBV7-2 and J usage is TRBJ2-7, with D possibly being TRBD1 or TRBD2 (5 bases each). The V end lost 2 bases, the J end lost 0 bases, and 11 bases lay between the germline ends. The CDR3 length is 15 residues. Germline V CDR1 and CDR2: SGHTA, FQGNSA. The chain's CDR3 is CASSLTGPSSYEQYF. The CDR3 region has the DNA TGTGCCAGCAGCTTAACGGGACCTTCCTCCTACGAGCAGTACTTC.

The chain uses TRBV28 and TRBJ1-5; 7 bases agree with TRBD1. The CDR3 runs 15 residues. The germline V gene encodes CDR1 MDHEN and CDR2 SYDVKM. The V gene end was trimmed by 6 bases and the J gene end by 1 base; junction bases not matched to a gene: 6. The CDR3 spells CASSPATGSNQPQHF. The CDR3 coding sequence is TGTGCCAGCAGCCCGGCGACAGGGAGCAATCAGCCCCAGCATTTT.